This TCR beta chain was obtained from a study of long-term antiretroviral therapy in people with HIV. Study summary: The earliest samples came from an era when ART typically awaited falling CD4 counts.

In the case of this clone: No antigen is known for it.

Survey-level resolution applied to immunoSEQ assay v3.0. Sequencing efforts were directed toward 40,000-50,000 T-cell genomes per sample. Profiling relied on immunoSEQ multiplex PCR, and the TCRdb table lists in-frame clones only, not all of them. Of roughly 18,000 clones detected, 78% appear once; the ten largest clones hold roughly 15%. Study-wide results and limits: Pre-ART clonal expansion yielded clones that dominated the repertoire at all time points.

The V gene's germline CDR1 is MGHRA and CDR2 YSYEKL. The ends were cut back, 0 bases at V and 5 bases at J, with 11 bases in the middle. The CDR3 sequence is 16 residues long. The study drew at least one pre-ART and at least two post-ART PBMC samples from every donor. Sequences were derived from unsorted PBMCs, sampled 0.3 years after starting antiretroviral therapy. This chain connects TRBV4-1 to TRBJ1-6, with TRBD1 as a possible D gene (6 bases). The sequence derives from a woman in her forties or fifties with HIV. The CDR3 DNA reads TGCGCCAGCAGCCAAGATCGGGACAAAAATAATTCACCCCTCCACTTT. Its protein product is CASSQDRDKNNSPLHF.